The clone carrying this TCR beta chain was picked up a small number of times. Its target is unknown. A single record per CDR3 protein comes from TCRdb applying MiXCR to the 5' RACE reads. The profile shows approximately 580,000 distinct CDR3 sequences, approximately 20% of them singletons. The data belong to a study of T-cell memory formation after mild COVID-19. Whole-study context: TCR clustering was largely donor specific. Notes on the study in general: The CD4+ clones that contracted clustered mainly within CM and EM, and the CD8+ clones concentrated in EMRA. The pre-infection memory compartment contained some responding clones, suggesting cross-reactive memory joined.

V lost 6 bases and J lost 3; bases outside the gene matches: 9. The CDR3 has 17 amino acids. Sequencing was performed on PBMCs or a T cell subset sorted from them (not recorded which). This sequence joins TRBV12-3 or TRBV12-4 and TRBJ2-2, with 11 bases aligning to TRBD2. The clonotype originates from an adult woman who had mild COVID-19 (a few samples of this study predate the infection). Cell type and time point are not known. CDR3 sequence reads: CASRSPRLAGYTGELFF. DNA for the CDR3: TGTGCCAGCAGATCACCGCGACTAGCGGGGTACACCGGGGAGCTGTTTTTT.